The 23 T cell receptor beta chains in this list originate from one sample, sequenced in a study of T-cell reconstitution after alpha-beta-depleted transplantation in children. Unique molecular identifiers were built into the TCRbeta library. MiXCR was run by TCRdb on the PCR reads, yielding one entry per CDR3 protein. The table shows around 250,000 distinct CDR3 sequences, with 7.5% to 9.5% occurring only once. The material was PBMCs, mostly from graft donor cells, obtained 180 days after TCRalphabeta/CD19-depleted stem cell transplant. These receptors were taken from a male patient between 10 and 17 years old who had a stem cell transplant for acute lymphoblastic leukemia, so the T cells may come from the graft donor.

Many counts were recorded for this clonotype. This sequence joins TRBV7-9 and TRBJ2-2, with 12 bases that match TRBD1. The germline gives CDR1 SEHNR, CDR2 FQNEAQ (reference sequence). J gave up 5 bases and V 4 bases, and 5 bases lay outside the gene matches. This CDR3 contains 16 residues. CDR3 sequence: CASSSGTGGLTGELFF. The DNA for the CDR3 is TGTGCCAGCAGCTCCGGGACAGGGGGCTTGACCGGGGAGCTGTTTTTT.

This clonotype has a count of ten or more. The CDR3 DNA follows: TGCGCCAGCAGCTTGAACGGAGACGAGCAGTACTTC. It translates to CASSLNGDEQYF. The J gene is TRBJ2-7, the V gene TRBV5-1; D is uncertain. The ends were cut back, 1 base at V and 5 bases at J, with 7 bases in the middle. The germline V gene encodes CDR1 SGHRS and CDR2 YFSETQ. The length of the CDR3 is 12 residues.

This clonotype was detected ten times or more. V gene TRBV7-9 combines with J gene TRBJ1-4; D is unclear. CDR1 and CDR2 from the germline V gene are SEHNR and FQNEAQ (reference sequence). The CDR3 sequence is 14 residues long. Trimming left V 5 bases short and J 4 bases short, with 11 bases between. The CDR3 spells CASSLPRHNEKLFF. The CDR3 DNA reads TGTGCCAGCAGCCTTCCTCGTCATAATGAAAAACTGTTTTTT.

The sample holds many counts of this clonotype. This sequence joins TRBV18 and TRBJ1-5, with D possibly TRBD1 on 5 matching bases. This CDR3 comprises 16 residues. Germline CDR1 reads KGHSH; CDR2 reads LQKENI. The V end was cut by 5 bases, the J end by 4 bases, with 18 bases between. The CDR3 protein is CASSKSSGVRNQPQHF. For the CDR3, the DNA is TGTGCCAGCTCAAAAAGTTCGGGGGTTCGGAATCAGCCCCAGCATTTT.

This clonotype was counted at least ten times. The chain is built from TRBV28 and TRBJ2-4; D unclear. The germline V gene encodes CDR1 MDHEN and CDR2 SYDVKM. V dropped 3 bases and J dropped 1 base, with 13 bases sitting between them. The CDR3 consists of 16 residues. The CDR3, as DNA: TGTGCCAGCAGTTTCGCGCTAGTGGGTGCCAAAAACATTCAGTACTTC. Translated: CASSFALVGAKNIQYF.

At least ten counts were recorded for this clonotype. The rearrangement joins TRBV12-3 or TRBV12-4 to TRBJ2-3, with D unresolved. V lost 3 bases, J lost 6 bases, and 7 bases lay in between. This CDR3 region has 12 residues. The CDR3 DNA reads TGTGCCAGCAGTTTTAACCGGGATACGCAGTATTTT. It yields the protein CASSFNRDTQYF.

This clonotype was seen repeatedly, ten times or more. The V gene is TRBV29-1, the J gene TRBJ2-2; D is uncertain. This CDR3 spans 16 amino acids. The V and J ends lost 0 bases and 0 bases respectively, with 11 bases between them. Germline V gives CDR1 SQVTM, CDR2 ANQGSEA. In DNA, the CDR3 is TGCAGCGTTGAAGATACGGCAAGGGCGAACACCGGGGAGCTGTTTTTT. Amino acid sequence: CSVEDTARANTGELFF.

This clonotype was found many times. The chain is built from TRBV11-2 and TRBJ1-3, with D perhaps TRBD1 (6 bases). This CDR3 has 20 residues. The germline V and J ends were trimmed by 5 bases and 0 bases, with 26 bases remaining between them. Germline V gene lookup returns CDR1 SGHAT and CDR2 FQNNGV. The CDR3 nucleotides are TGTGCCAGCAGCCACCCACCTCCAGGGGTCATCACTTTCTCTGGAAACACCATATATTTT. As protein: CASSHPPPGVITFSGNTIYF.

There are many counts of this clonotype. The CDR3 sequence: CASSPYPRSPFEQYF. For the CDR3, the DNA is TGTGCCAGCAGCCCCTACCCACGTTCCCCCTTCGAGCAGTACTTC. The V call is TRBV7-2, the J call TRBJ2-7; D ambiguous. Germline values: CDR1 SGHTA, CDR2 FQGNSA. This CDR3 has 15 amino acids. Trimming took 5 bases from V and 6 from J, leaving 20 bases between them.

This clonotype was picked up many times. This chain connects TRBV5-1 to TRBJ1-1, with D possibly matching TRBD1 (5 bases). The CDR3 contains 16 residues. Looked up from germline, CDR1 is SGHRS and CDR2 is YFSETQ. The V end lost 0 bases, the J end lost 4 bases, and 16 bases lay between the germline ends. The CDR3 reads CASSLARGMGPTEAFF. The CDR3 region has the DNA TGCGCCAGCAGCTTGGCCCGGGGGATGGGACCCACTGAAGCTTTCTTT.

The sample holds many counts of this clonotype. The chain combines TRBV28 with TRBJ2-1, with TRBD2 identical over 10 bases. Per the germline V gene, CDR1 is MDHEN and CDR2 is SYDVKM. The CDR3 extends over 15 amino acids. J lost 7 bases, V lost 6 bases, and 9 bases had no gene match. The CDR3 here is CASSPTLAGANEQFF. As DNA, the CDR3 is TGTGCCAGCAGCCCCACTCTAGCGGGAGCGAATGAGCAGTTCTTC.

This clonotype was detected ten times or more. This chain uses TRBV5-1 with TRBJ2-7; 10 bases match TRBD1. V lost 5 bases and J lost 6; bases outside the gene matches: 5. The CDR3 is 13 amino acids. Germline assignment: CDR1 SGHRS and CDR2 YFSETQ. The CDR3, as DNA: TGCGCCAGCAGTCCGGGACAGGGGAGCGAGCAGTACTTC. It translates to CASSPGQGSEQYF.

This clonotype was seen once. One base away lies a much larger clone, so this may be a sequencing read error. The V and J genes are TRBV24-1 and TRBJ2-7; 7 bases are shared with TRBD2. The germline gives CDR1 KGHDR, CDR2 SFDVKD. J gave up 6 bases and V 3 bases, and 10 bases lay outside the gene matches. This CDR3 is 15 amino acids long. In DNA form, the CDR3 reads TGTGCCACCAGTGATGCCGGGACTAACGTTCGCGAGCAGTACTTC. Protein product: CATSDAGTNVREQYF.

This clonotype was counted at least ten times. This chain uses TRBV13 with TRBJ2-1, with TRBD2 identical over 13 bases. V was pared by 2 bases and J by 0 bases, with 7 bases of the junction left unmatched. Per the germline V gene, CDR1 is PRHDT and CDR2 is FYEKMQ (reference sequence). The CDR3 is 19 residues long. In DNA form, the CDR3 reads TGTGCCAGCAGCTTATATAGGGGACTAGCGGGGAGCTCCTACAATGAGCAGTTCTTC. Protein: CASSLYRGLAGSSYNEQFF.

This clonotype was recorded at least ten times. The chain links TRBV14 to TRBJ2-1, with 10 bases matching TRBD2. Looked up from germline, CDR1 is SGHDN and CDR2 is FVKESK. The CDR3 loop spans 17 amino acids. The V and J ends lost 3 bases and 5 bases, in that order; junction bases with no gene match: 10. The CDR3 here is CASSHPGGLAVDNEQFF. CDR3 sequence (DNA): TGTGCCAGCAGCCACCCGGGAGGACTAGCGGTAGACAATGAGCAGTTCTTC.

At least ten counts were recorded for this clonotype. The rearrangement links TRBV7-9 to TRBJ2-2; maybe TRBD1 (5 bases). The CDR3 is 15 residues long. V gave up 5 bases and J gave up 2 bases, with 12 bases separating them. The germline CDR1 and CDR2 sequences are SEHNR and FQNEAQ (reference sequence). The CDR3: CASSLSQGNTGELFF. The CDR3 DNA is TGTGCCAGCAGCCTCTCTCAGGGAAACACCGGGGAGCTGTTTTTT.

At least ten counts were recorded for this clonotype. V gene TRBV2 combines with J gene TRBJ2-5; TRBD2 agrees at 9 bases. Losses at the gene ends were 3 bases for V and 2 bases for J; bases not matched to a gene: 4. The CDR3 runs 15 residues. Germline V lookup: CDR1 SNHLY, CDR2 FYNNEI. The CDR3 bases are TGTGCCAGCAGTGAGGGACTAGCAGGTCAAGAGACCCAGTACTTC. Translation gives CASSEGLAGQETQYF.

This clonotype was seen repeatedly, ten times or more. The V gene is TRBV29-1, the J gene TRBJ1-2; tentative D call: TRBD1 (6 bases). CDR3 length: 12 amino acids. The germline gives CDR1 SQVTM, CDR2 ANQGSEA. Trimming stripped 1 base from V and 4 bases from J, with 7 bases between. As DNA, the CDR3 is TGCAGCGTTGAAGGGGGGCGCTATGGCTACACCTTC. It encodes CSVEGGRYGYTF.

The CDR3, as DNA: TGTGCCAGTAGTATAGATCCAGCAAGGGAGACCCAGTACTTC. Translated, it gives CASSIDPARETQYF. The gene calls are TRBV19 and TRBJ2-5, with D unclear. This CDR3 comprises 14 residues. Germline CDR1 LNHDA, CDR2 SQIVND (reference sequence). V lost 0 bases to trimming and J lost 5 bases, with 10 bases between them.

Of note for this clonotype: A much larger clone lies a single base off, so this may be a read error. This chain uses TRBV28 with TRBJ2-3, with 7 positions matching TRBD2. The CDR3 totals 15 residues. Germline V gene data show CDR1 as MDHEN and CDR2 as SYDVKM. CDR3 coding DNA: TGTGCCAGCAGAGAAACTAGCGAGTCCACAGATACGCGGTATTTT. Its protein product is CASRETSESTDTRYF.

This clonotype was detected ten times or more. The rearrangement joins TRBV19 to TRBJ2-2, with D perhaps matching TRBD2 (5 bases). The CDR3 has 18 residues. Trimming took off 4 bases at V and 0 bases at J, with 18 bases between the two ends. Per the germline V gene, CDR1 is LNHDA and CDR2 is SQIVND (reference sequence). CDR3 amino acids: CASSTGRGSGTNTGELFF. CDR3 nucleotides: TGTGCCAGTAGTACCGGTCGAGGATCGGGGACGAACACCGGGGAGCTGTTTTTT. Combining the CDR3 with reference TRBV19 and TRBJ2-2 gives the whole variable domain DGGITQSPKYLFRKEGQNVTLSCEQNLNHDAMYWYRQDPGQGLRLIYYSQIVNDFQKGDIAEGYSVSREKKESFPLTVTSAQKNPTAFYLCASSTGRGSGTNTGELFFGEGSRLTVL.

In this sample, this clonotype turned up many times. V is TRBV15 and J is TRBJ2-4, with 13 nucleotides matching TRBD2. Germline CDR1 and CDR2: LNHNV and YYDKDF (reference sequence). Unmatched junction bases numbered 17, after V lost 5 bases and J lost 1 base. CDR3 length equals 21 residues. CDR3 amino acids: CATSGLVRTSGGAIAKNIQYF. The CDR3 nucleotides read TGTGCCACCAGCGGCCTCGTTCGTACTAGCGGGGGGGCTATCGCCAAAAACATTCAGTACTTC.

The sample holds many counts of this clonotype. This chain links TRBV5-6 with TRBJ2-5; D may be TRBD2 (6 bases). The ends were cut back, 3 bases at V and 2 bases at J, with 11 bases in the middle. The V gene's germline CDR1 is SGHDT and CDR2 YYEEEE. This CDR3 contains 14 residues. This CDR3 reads CASSWRGPQETQYF. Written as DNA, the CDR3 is TGTGCCAGCAGCTGGCGGGGACCACAAGAGACCCAGTACTTC.